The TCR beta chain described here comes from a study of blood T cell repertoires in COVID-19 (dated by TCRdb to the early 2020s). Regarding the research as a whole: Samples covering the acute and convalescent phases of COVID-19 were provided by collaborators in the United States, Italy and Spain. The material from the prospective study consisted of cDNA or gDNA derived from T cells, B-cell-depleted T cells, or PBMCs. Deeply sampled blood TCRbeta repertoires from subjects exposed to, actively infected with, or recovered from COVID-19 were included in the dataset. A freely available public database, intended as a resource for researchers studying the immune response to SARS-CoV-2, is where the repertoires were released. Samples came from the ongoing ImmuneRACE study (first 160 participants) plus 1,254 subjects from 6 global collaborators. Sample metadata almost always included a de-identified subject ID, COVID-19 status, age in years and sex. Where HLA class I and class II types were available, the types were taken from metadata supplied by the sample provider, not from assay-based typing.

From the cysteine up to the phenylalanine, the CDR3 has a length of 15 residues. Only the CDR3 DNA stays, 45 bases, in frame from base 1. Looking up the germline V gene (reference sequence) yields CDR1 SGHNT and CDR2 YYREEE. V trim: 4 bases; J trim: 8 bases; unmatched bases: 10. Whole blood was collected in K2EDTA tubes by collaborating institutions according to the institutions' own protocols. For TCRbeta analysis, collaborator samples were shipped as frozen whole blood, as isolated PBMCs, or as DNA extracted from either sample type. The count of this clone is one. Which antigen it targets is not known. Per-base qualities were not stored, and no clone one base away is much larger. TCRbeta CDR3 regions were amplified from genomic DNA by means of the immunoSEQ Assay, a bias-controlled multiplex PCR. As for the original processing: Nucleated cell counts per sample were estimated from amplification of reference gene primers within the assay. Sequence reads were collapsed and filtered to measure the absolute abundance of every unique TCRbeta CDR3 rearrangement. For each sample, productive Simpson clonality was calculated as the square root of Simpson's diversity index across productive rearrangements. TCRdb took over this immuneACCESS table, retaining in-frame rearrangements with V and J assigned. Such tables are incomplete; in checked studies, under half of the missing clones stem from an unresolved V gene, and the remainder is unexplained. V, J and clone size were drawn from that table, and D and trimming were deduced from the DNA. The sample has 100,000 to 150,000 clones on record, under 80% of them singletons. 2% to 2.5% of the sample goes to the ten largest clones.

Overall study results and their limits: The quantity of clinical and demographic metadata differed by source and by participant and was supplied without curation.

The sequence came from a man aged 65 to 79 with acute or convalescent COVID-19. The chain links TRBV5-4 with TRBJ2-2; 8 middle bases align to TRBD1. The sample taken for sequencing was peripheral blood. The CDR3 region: CASSTGQGITGELFF. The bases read TGTGCCAGCAGCACCGGACAGGGAATCACGGGGGAGCTGTTTTTT.